This passage covers 5 T cell receptor beta chains from one sample sequenced in a study of blood T cell repertoires in COVID-19. Clones were read by immunoSEQ multiplex PCR, and TCRdb kept only the in-frame ones, dropping some. The sample shows approximately 200,000 clones, roughly four fifths of them seen only once. The sample was PBMCs or T cells enriched from blood (not recorded which). Receptors originate from a man aged 35 to 55 who had recovered from COVID-19.

The genes are TRBV4-1 and TRBJ1-2; the D gene is possibly TRBD1 (5 bases). The CDR3 loop spans 15 amino acids. V dropped 4 bases and J dropped 6 bases, with 18 bases sitting between them. Germline loops: CDR1 MGHRA, CDR2 YSYEKL. The CDR3 is CASSPRGVVRDGYTF. The CDR3 nucleotides are TGCGCCAGCAGCCCTCGGGGGGTAGTTCGGGATGGCTACACCTTC.

This chain uses TRBV7-8 with TRBJ1-4; D uncertain. This CDR3 is 14 amino acids long. Trimming removed 3 bases at V and 2 bases at J, with 7 bases between. Germline V gene data show CDR1 as SGHVS and CDR2 as FQNEAQ. The CDR3 reads CASSFAVTNEKLFF. The CDR3 DNA follows: TGTGCCAGCAGCTTCGCAGTTACTAATGAAAAACTGTTTTTT.

This clone has just a few counts. V gene TRBV11-2 combines with J gene TRBJ2-3; D not resolved. Trimming left V 1 base short and J 1 base short, with 3 bases between. The CDR3 length is 13 residues. Germline loops: CDR1 SGHAT, CDR2 FQNNGV. The CDR3 nucleotides read TGTGCCAGCAGCTTAGCGGGCACAGATACGCAGTATTTT. Its translation: CASSLAGTDTQYF. Filled out from reference TRBV11-2 and TRBJ2-3, the complete variable domain reads EAGVAQSPRYKIIEKRQSVAFWCNPISGHATLYWYQQILGQGPKLLIQFQNNGVVDDSQLPKDRFSAERLKGVDSTLKIQPAKLEDSAVYLCASSLAGTDTQYFGPGTRLTVL.

The chain has TRBV9 and TRBJ1-2; 7 bases line up with TRBD1. After removal of 4 bases from V and 8 bases from J, the junction contained 8 bases not matched to a gene. This CDR3 spans 13 amino acids. Germline CDR1 and CDR2: SGDLS and YYNGEE. CDR3 protein: CASSTRQGGGYTF. The CDR3 bases are TGTGCCAGCAGCACCCGACAGGGCGGAGGCTACACCTTC. Together with reference TRBV9 and TRBJ1-2, the CDR3 gives the full variable domain: DSGVTQTPKHLITATGQRVTLRCSPRSGDLSVYWYQQSLDQGLQFLIQYYNGEERAKGNILERFSAQQFPDLHSELNLSSLELGDSALYFCASSTRQGGGYTFGSGTRLTVV.

This clone was seen at least ten times. V usage is TRBV9 and J usage is TRBJ2-3; 7 positions agree with TRBD2. This CDR3 region has 14 residues. With V trimmed by 6 bases and J by 2 bases, 6 bases remained unmatched. Germline CDR1 is SGDLS and CDR2 is YYNGEE. The CDR3 is CASTRAGYTDTQYF. The CDR3 DNA reads TGTGCCAGCACCCGAGCGGGGTACACAGATACGCAGTATTTT.